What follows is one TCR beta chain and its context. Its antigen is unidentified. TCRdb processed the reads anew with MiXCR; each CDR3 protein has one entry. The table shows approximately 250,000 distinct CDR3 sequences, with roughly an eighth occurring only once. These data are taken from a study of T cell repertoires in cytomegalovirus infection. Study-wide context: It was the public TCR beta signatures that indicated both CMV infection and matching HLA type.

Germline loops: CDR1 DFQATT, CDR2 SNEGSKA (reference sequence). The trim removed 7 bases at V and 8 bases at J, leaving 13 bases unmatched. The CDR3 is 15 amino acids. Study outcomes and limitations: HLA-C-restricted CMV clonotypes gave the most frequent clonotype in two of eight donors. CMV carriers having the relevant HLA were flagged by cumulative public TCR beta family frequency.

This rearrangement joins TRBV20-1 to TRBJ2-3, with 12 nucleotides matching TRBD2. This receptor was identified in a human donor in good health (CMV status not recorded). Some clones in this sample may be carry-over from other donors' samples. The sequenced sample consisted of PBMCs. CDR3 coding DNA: TGCAGTGGAAAGACTAGCGGGAGTGAGGGTGGTACGCAGTATTTT. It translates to CSGKTSGSEGGTQYF.